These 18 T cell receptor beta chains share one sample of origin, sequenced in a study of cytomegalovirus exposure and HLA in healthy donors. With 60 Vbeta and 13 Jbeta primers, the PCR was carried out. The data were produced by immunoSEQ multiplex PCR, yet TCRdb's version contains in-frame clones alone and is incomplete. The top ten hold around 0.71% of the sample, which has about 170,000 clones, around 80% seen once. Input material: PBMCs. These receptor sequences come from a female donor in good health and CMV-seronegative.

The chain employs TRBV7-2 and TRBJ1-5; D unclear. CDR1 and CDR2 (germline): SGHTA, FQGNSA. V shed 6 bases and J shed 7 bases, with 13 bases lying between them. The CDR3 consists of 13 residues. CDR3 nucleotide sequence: TGTGCCAGCAGTTCTGACACCTTCCAGCCCCAGCATTTT. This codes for CASSSDTFQPQHF. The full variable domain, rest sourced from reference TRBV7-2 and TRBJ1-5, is GAGVSQSPSNKVTEKGKDVELRCDPISGHTALYWYRQSLGQGLEFLIYFQGNSAPDKSGLPSDRFSAERTGGSVSTLTIQRTQQEDSAVYLCASSSDTFQPQHFGDGTRLSIL.

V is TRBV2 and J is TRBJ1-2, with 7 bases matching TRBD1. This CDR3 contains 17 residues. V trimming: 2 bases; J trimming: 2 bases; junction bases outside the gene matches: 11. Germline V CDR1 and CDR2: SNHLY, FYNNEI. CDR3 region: CASSESSWTGYNYGYTF. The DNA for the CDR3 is TGTGCCAGCAGTGAAAGCTCTTGGACAGGCTACAACTATGGCTACACCTTC.

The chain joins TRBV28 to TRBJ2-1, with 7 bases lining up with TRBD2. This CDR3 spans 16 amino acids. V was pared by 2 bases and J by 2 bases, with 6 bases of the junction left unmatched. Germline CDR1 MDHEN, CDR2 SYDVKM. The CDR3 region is CASSLSYGTTYNEQFF. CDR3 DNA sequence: TGTGCCAGCAGTTTAAGTTACGGGACTACCTACAATGAGCAGTTCTTC.

The CDR3 reads CASSQGRAYSSGNTIYF. The CDR3 coding sequence is TGCGCCAGCAGCCAAGGGAGGGCCTACTCCTCTGGAAACACCATATATTTT. The chain couples TRBV4-1 to TRBJ1-3; no clear D. Per germline, CDR1 MGHRA and CDR2 YSYEKL. V was trimmed by 1 base and J by 0 bases, leaving 13 bases between them. The length of the CDR3 is 17 residues.

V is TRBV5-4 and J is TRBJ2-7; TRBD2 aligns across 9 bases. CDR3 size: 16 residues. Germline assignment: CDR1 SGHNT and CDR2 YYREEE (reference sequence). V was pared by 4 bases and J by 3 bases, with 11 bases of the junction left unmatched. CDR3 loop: CASSPGGAGGFYEQYF. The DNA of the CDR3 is TGTGCCAGCAGCCCCGGGGGCGCGGGGGGGTTCTACGAGCAGTACTTC.

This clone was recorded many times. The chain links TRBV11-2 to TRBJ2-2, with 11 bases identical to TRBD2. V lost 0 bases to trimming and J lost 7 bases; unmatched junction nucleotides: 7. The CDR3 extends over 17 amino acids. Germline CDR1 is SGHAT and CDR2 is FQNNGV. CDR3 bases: TGTGCCAGCAGCTTAGATCTCCTAGCGGGGGGTTACGGGGAGCTGTTTTTT. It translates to CASSLDLLAGGYGELFF.

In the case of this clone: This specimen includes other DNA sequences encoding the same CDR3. The CDR3 DNA is TGTGCCAGCAGCCCCCTCCCAACTAGGACGAACACCGGGGAGCTGTTTTTT. Translating gives CASSPLPTRTNTGELFF. This chain connects TRBV7-3 to TRBJ2-2, with TRBD2 as a possible D gene (5 bases). Germline V gene sequence: CDR1 SGHTA, CDR2 FQGTGA. This CDR3 has 17 amino acids. Trimming pared 5 bases from V and 0 bases from J, leaving 16 bases between.

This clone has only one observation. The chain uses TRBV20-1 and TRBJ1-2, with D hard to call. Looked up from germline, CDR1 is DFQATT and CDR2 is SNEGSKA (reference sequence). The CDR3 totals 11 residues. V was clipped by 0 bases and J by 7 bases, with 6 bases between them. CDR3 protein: CSARDRPGYTF. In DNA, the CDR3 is TGCAGTGCTAGAGATCGTCCTGGCTACACCTTC.

This CDR3 is CASSWSGQGASPLHF. The CDR3 coding sequence is TGTGCCAGCAGTTGGTCAGGACAGGGGGCTTCACCCCTCCACTTT. The chain links TRBV6-5 to TRBJ1-6, with 11 positions matching TRBD1. This CDR3 has 15 residues. V dropped 4 bases and J dropped 9; count of bases not matched to a gene: 5. Germline V lookup: CDR1 MNHEY, CDR2 SVGAGI.

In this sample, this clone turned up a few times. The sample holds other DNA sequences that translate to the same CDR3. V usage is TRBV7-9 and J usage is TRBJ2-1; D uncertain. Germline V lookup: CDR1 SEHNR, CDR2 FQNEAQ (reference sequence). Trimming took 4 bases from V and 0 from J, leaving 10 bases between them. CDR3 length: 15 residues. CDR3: CASSSGTGSYNEQFF. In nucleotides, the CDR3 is TGTGCCAGCAGCTCGGGTACGGGCTCCTACAATGAGCAGTTCTTC.

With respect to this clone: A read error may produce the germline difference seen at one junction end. CDR3 in amino acids: CASSAQGNTEAFF. CDR3 nucleotides: TGTGCTAGCAGCGCACAGGGGAATACTGAAGCTTTCTTT. J is TRBJ1-1 and V is TRBV7-7, with 7 positions matching TRBD1. Germline assignment: CDR1 SSHAT and CDR2 FNYEAQ (reference sequence). The CDR3 has 13 residues.

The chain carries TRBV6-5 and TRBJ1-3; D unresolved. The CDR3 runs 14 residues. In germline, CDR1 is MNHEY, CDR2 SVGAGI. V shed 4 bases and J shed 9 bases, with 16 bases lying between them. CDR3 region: CASSSLARRGTIYF. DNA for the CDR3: TGTGCCAGCAGTTCGTTGGCGCGGCGGGGCACCATATATTTT.

CDR3 residues: CASSRIGLAEGNTQYF. Written as DNA, the CDR3 is TGCGCCAGCAGCCGAATAGGGCTAGCGGAAGGGAATACGCAGTATTTT. The genes are TRBV5-1 and TRBJ2-3; TRBD2 matches 7 bases. The CDR3 spans 16 residues. The ends lost 4 bases at V and 7 bases at J; junction bases unmatched: 15. Germline V gene data show CDR1 as SGHRS and CDR2 as YFSETQ.

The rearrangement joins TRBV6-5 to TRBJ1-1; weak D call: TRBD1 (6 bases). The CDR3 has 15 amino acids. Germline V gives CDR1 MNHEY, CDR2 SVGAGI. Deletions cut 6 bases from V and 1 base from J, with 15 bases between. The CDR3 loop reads CASRTVRGANTEAFF. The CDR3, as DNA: TGTGCCAGCAGAACGGTCAGGGGCGCGAACACTGAAGCTTTCTTT.

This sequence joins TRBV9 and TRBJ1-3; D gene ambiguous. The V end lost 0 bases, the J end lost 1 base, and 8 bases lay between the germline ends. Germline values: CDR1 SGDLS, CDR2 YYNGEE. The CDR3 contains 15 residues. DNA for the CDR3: TGTGCCAGCAGCGTAGGGGCGGGATCTGGAAACACCATATATTTT. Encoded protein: CASSVGAGSGNTIYF.

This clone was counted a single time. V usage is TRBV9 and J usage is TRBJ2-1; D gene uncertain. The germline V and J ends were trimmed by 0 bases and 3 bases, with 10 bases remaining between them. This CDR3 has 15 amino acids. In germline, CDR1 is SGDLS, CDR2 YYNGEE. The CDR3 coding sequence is TGTGCCAGCAGCGTAGGAAATAGCAACTACAATGAGCAGTTCTTC. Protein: CASSVGNSNYNEQFF.

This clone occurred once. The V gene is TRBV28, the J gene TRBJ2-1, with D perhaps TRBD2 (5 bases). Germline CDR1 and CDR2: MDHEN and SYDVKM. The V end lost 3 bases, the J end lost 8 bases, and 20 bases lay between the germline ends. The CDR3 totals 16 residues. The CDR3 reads CASSLGRLTTGDEQFF. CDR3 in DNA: TGTGCCAGCAGTTTGGGAAGGTTGACTACGGGCGATGAGCAGTTCTTC.

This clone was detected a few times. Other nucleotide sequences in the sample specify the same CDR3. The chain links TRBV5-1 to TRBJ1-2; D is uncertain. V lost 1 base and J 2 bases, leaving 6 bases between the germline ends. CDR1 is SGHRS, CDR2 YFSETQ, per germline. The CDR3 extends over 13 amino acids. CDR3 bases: TGCGCCAGCAGCTTGACAGCAAACTATGGCTACACCTTC. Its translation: CASSLTANYGYTF.